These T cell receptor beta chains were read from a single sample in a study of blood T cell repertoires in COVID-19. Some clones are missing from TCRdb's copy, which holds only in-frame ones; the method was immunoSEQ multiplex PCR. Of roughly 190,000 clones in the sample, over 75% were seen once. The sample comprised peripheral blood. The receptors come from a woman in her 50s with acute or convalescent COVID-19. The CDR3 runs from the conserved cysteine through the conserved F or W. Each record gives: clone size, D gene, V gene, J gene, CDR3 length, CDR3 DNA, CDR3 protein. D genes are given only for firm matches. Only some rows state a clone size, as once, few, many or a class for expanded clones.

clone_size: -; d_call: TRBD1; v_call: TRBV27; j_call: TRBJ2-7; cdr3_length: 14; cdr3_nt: TGTGCCAGCAGTTTAGTTCCCCGACAGGGGGCTTGGTACTTC; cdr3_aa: CASSLVPRQGAWYF
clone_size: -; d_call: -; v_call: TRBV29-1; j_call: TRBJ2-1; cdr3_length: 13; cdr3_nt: TGCAGCGTTGCGGCTAGCTGGAACAATGAGCAGTTCTTC; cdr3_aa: CSVAASWNNEQFF
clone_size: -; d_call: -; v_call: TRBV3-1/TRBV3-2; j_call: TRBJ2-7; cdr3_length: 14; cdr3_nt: TGTGCCAGCAGCCAAGGGACAGCAGGCTACGAGCAGTACTTC; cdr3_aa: CASSQGTAGYEQYF
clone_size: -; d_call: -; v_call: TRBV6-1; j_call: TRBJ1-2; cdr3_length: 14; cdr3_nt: TGTGCCAGCAGTGAAGCAGGAGGAGCGTACGGCTACACCTTC; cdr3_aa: CASSEAGGAYGYTF
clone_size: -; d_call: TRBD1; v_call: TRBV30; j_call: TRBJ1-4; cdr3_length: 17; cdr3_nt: TGTGCCTGGAACCCGGGACAGGGAATCAAGAGCGGTGAAAAACTGTTTTTT; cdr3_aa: CAWNPGQGIKSGEKLFF
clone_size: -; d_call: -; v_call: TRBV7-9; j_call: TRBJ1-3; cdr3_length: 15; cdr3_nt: TGTGCCAGCAGCGGTGGCAGCGACGGGAGAAACACCATATATTTT; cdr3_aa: CASSGGSDGRNTIYF
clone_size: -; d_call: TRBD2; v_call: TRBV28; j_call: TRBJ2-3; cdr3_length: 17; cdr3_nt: TGTGCCAGCAGTTTATTTAGCGGGGGGGCCTGGTTCGATACGCAGTATTTT; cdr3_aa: CASSLFSGGAWFDTQYF
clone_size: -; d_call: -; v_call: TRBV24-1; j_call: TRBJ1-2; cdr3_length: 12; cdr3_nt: TGTGCCACCAGTGATTCTAGCATCGGCTACACCTTC; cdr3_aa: CATSDSSIGYTF
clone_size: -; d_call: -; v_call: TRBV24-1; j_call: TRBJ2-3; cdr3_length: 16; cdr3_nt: TGTGCCACCAGTGCCCCCTCGGGAGTCTCCACAGATACGCAGTATTTT; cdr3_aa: CATSAPSGVSTDTQYF
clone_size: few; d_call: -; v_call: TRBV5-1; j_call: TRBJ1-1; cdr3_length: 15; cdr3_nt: TGCGCCAGCAGCTCCCCCCCCGAGGGATACACTGAAGCTTTCTTT; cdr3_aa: CASSSPPEGYTEAFF
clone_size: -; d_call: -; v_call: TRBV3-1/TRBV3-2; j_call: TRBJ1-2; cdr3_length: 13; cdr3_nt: TGTGCCAGCAGCCAATTTAGAGGGCCTGGCTACACCTTC; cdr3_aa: CASSQFRGPGYTF
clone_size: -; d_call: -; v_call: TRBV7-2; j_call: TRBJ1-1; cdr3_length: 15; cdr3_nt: TGTGCCAGCAGCTTAGCGAGGGGAGGGCCGTCTGAAGCTTTCTTT; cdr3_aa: CASSLARGGPSEAFF
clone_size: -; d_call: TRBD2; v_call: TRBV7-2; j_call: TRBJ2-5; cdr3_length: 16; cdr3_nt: TGTGCCAGCAGCTTCCTAGCGGGAGTGTCGGGGGAGACCCAGTACTTC; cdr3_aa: CASSFLAGVSGETQYF
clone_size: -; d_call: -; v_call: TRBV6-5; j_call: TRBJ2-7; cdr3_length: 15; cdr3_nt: TGTGCCAGCAGTTACGGGTTCGGACAGATCTACGAGCAGTACTTC; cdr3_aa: CASSYGFGQIYEQYF